This record covers a single T cell receptor (beta chain). TCRdb keeps only in-frame clones here, not all; method: immunoSEQ multiplex PCR. This table has about 84,000 clones, roughly 89% appearing once. This entry is derived from a study of control samples from healthy donors and cancer patients. This CDR3 region has 13 residues. The V gene end was trimmed by 11 bases and the J gene end by 6 bases; junction bases not matched to a gene: 11. Germline loops: CDR1 SNHLY, CDR2 FYNNEI. Specimen: blood. The origin of this receptor is a man aged 45 to 65 in good health. The V call is TRBV2, the J call TRBJ1-2, with 8 bases fitting TRBD1. The CDR3 region is CAGTGQGNDGYTF. In DNA, the CDR3 is TGTGCCGGAACCGGACAGGGTAATGATGGCTACACCTTC. The entire variable domain, with the rest obtained from reference TRBV2 and TRBJ1-2, is as follows: EPEVTQTPSHQVTQMGQEVILRCVPISNHLYFYWYRQILGQKVEFLVSFYNNEISEKSEIFDDQFSVERPDGSNFTLKIRSTKLEDSAMYFCAGTGQGNDGYTFGSGTRLTVV.